These 10 T cell receptor beta chains were sequenced from one sample in a study of regulatory T cells in long-lasting Graves disease. The time point here: newly diagnosed GD, antithyroid drugs for less than 3 months. Preparation of the TCR library used RNA extracted from PBMCs. TCR beta libraries were built with iRepertoire HTBI primers and Arm-PCR of CDR3 regions. From the multiplex PCR reads, TCRdb called clonotypes with MiXCR, one entry per CDR3 protein. This table holds some 250,000 distinct CDR3 sequences, more than 15% found once. These sequences were also reported in another study, on T cells in Graves' hyperthyroidism and ophthalmopathy.

This sample comprised peripheral blood mononuclear cells (PBMCs), obtained at new diagnosis, from a patient treated with antithyroid drugs. These receptors all come from a woman in her twenties or thirties with Graves disease.

This chain connects TRBV6-2 or TRBV6-3 to TRBJ2-7; 7 bases fit TRBD1. Germline loops: CDR1 MNHEY, CDR2 SVGEGT. This CDR3 has 14 residues. The V segment lost 4 bases and the J segment 6 bases; nucleotides outside the gene matches: 9. The CDR3 loop reads CASSSIQGIGEQYF. CDR3 in DNA: TGTGCCAGCAGTTCTATACAGGGGATCGGCGAGCAGTACTTC.

This clonotype was detected ten times or more. The chain links TRBV5-8 to TRBJ2-2, with D unresolved. With 5 bases removed from V and 4 bases from J, the gap between germline ends came to 9 bases. Looked up from germline, CDR1 is SGHTS and CDR2 is YDEGEE. The CDR3 sequence is 13 residues long. CDR3 loop: CASRWPATGELFF. CDR3 bases: TGTGCCAGCAGGTGGCCAGCCACCGGGGAGCTGTTTTTT.

This clonotype was detected ten times or more. At one boundary the junction diverges from the germline segment, which might be a read error. The chain couples TRBV7-2 to TRBJ1-5; D uncertain. The CDR3 sequence is 11 residues long. From germline, CDR1 is SGHTA and CDR2 FQGNSA. Here the CDR3 DNA reads TGTGCCAGCAGTTTAGGTCAGCCCCAGCATTTT. It yields the protein CASSLGQPQHF. The complete variable domain, with remaining parts taken from reference TRBV7-2 and TRBJ1-5, reads GAGVSQSPSNKVTEKGKDVELRCDPISGHTALYWYRQSLGQGLEFLIYFQGNSAPDKSGLPSDRFSAERTGGSVSTLTIQRTQQEDSAVYLCASSLGQPQHFGDGTRLSIL.

This chain uses TRBV19 with TRBJ2-5; 9 bases match TRBD1. From germline, CDR1 is LNHDA and CDR2 SQIVND (reference sequence). Trimming at V came to 8 bases and at J to 4 bases, leaving 2 bases not matched to a gene. The CDR3 contains 12 residues. CDR3 nucleotides: TGTGCCAGTCGGGACAGGGTAGAGACCCAGTACTTC. Protein: CASRDRVETQYF.

The gene calls are TRBV2 and TRBJ2-7; a weak D match, TRBD2 (6 bases). The CDR3 loop spans 13 amino acids. V was trimmed by 11 bases and J by 7 bases, leaving 21 bases between them. From germline, CDR1 is SNHLY and CDR2 FYNNEI. CDR3 sequence reads: CASSTDSGGEQYF. The CDR3 coding sequence is TGTGCCTCCAGCACAGATAGTGGAGGGGAGCAGTACTTC.

Note on this clonotype: This likely reflects a read error, since a far larger clone is one base away. The V call is TRBV11-1, the J call TRBJ2-7; D possibly matches TRBD1 or TRBD2 (5 bases each). The V and J ends lost 5 bases and 7 bases respectively, with 21 bases between them. CDR3 length: 15 residues. In germline, CDR1 is SGHAT, CDR2 FQDESV (reference sequence). The CDR3 bases are TGTGCCAGCAGCCCAGAAGAGGGGATGAGTAATGAGCAGTACTTC. Translating gives CASSPEEGMSNEQYF.

This clonotype was seen ten or more times. The chain carries TRBV4-1 and TRBJ2-5; D unresolved. Germline CDR1 MGHRA, CDR2 YSYEKL. The CDR3 consists of 16 residues. V dropped 0 bases and J dropped 2 bases, with 13 bases sitting between them. CDR3 sequence (DNA): TGCGCCAGCAGCCAAGAAACCGCAGTAAATCAAGAGACCCAGTACTTC. Its protein is CASSQETAVNQETQYF.

This clonotype was picked up many times. The V and J genes are TRBV10-2 and TRBJ1-1, with 7 bases that match TRBD1. Germline CDR1 reads WSHSY; CDR2 reads SAAADI. Germline trimming cut 4 bases from V and 5 bases from J; bases unmatched to any gene: 10. CDR3 length: 15 residues. The CDR3 DNA is TGCGCCAGCAGTGCCCCCCCGACAGGGCCGACTGAAGCTTTCTTT. The encoded protein is CASSAPPTGPTEAFF.

This clonotype showed up just a few times. CDR3 in DNA: TGCGCCAGCAGCCAAGTGTTTGGGACAGGGGATACGCAGTATTTT. This translates into CASSQVFGTGDTQYF. The chain recombines TRBV4-1 with TRBJ2-3; the match to TRBD1 covers 9 bases. From germline, CDR1 is MGHRA and CDR2 YSYEKL. V lost 1 base to trimming and J lost 6 bases; unmatched junction nucleotides: 5. The CDR3 is 15 amino acids.

This clonotype was detected many times. J is TRBJ1-6 and V is TRBV19; D remains ambiguous. The V and J ends lost 1 base and 12 bases respectively, with 10 bases between them. The CDR3 extends over 13 amino acids. Germline values: CDR1 LNHDA, CDR2 SQIVND (reference sequence). The DNA of the CDR3 is TGTGCCAGTAGTATAGCCCCGGAAGGACCCCTCCACTTT. It encodes CASSIAPEGPLHF.